This entry lists 29 T cell receptor beta chains sequenced from one sample in a study of blood T cell repertoires in COVID-19. Generated by immunoSEQ multiplex PCR, the TCRdb table keeps only in-frame clones and is missing some. The table lists almost 350,000 clones, about 90% of them singletons. The material sequenced was PBMCs or T cells enriched from blood (not recorded which). All receptors derive from a woman between 25 and 40 years old who had been exposed to COVID-19.

This chain connects TRBV4-2 to TRBJ2-2; D gene ambiguous. The CDR3 is 14 amino acids. Germline CDR1 and CDR2: LGHNA and YNFKEQ. V lost 5 bases to trimming and J lost 7 bases, with 14 bases between them. The CDR3, as DNA: TGTGCCAGCAGCTCCTGGTCGTCGCGCGGGGAGCTGTTTTTT. Amino acids: CASSSWSSRGELFF.

V usage is TRBV12-5 and J usage is TRBJ1-3, with a weak D call TRBD1 (5 bases). Trimming removed 4 bases from V and 4 bases from J, with 17 bases in between. Germline CDR1 and CDR2: LGHNT and FRNRAP. The CDR3 is 16 amino acids. The CDR3 coding sequence is TGTGCTAGTGGTTCTCCACCATTAGGGGTAGGAAACACCATATATTTT. It encodes CASGSPPLGVGNTIYF.

This clone was counted between two and nine times. The chain couples TRBV11-2 to TRBJ1-4; 7 bases agree with TRBD1. The trim removed 1 base at V and 8 bases at J, leaving 4 bases unmatched. This CDR3 contains 14 residues. Germline V gene data show CDR1 as SGHAT and CDR2 as FQNNGV. The CDR3 bases are TGTGCCAGCAGCTTAGCCAGGGGGAGCGAAAAACTGTTTTTT. It encodes CASSLARGSEKLFF.

The chain is built from TRBV29-1 and TRBJ1-2; D might be TRBD1 (5 bases). Trimming took off 5 bases at V and 8 bases at J, with 12 bases between the two ends. CDR3 length: 11 residues. The germline gives CDR1 SQVTM, CDR2 ANQGSEA. CDR3 in DNA: TGCAGCGTTTGGGGGGGTCTGGGCTACACCTTC. It codes for CSVWGGLGYTF.

The V gene is TRBV28, the J gene TRBJ1-6, with 8 bases aligning to TRBD1. J lost 7 bases, V lost 6 bases, and 14 bases had no gene match. The CDR3 has 17 amino acids. Per the germline V gene, CDR1 is MDHEN and CDR2 is SYDVKM. This CDR3 reads CASSPPEQGAFNSPLHF. CDR3 DNA sequence: TGTGCCAGCAGCCCTCCCGAGCAGGGGGCTTTCAATTCACCCCTCCACTTT. Full variable domain (outside the CDR3, taken from reference TRBV28 and TRBJ1-6): DVKVTQSSRYLVKRTGEKVFLECVQDMDHENMFWYRQDPGLGLRLIYFSYDVKMKEKGDIPEGYSVSREKKERFSLILESASTNQTSMYLCASSPPEQGAFNSPLHFGNGTRLTVT.

This chain links TRBV5-1 with TRBJ2-3, with 11 bases identical to TRBD1. Per germline, CDR1 SGHRS and CDR2 YFSETQ. After removal of 3 bases from V and 4 bases from J, the junction contained 7 bases not matched to a gene. The CDR3 is made up of 16 amino acids. CDR3 in amino acids: CASSWTGGSLADTQYF. DNA of the CDR3: TGCGCCAGCAGCTGGACAGGGGGCTCCCTGGCAGATACGCAGTATTTT.

The chain recombines TRBV28 with TRBJ2-7; 10 nucleotides line up with TRBD2. The CDR3 sequence is 14 residues long. V trimming: 7 bases; J trimming: 3 bases; junction bases outside the gene matches: 6. Germline-derived CDR1 and CDR2 are MDHEN and SYDVKM. The CDR3 reads CASNLAGAVYEQYF. The DNA for the CDR3 is TGTGCCAGCAACCTAGCGGGAGCGGTCTACGAGCAGTACTTC.

The chain uses TRBV27 and TRBJ1-5; the D is unclear. Germline CDR1 MNHEY, CDR2 SMNVEV (reference sequence). This CDR3 contains 15 residues. The ends were cut back, 3 bases at V and 7 bases at J, with 16 bases in the middle. CDR3 bases: TGTGCCAGCAGTTTCGGCCCGGAGGTTGGGCAGCCCCAGCATTTT. This gives the protein CASSFGPEVGQPQHF.

The chain joins TRBV27 to TRBJ2-2; 9 bases line up with TRBD2. The V gene's germline CDR1 is MNHEY and CDR2 SMNVEV (reference sequence). The length of the CDR3 is 18 residues. With 4 bases clipped from V and 6 bases from J, the junction kept 15 bases outside the gene matches. CDR3: CASSSPTFSGRRPGELFF. The CDR3 coding sequence is TGTGCCAGCAGTTCCCCAACTTTCAGCGGGAGGAGGCCCGGGGAGCTGTTTTTT.

The chain joins TRBV27 to TRBJ1-2; a possible D gene is TRBD1 (5 bases). V dropped 4 bases and J dropped 5 bases, with 17 bases sitting between them. This CDR3 contains 15 residues. The germline V gene has CDR1 MNHEY and CDR2 SMNVEV (reference sequence). CDR3 nucleotide sequence: TGTGCCAGCAGTTCCCCGGGGGGAGGGAAGTATGGCTACACCTTC. It is translated as CASSSPGGGKYGYTF.

The gene calls are TRBV9 and TRBJ2-7; TRBD1 might be the D (6 bases). Germline V gene lookup returns CDR1 SGDLS and CDR2 YYNGEE. The CDR3 consists of 14 residues. Trimming pared 3 bases from V and 2 bases from J, leaving 12 bases between. The CDR3 nucleotides read TGTGCCAGCAGCGAGGGGACATTAGCCTACGAGCAGTACTTC. Translated: CASSEGTLAYEQYF.

The V gene is TRBV5-1, the J gene TRBJ2-1; no definite D call. The germline gives CDR1 SGHRS, CDR2 YFSETQ. V dropped 0 bases and J dropped 7 bases, with 11 bases sitting between them. This CDR3 has 14 residues. CDR3 sequence reads: CASSLVGMRNEQFF. As DNA, the CDR3 is TGCGCCAGCAGCTTGGTAGGCATGAGGAATGAGCAGTTCTTC. Combining the CDR3 with reference TRBV5-1 and TRBJ2-1 gives the whole variable domain KAGVTQTPRYLIKTRGQQVTLSCSPISGHRSVSWYQQTPGQGLQFLFEYFSETQRNKGNFPGRFSGRQFSNSRSEMNVSTLELGDSALYLCASSLVGMRNEQFFGPGTRLTVL.

The rearrangement links TRBV29-1 to TRBJ2-5; 9 bases agree with TRBD1. After removal of 7 bases from V and 5 bases from J, the junction contained 8 bases not matched to a gene. This CDR3 region has 13 residues. Germline CDR1 SQVTM, CDR2 ANQGSEA. CDR3 region: CSAVGQGVETQYF. The DNA of the CDR3 is TGCAGCGCTGTGGGACAGGGTGTTGAGACCCAGTACTTC.

This sequence joins TRBV28 and TRBJ1-2, with D tentatively TRBD1 (6 bases). Germline loops: CDR1 MDHEN, CDR2 SYDVKM. CDR3 length: 13 amino acids. V lost 5 bases and J lost 4, with 11 bases in between. The CDR3 sequence: CASSLTGLYGYTF. The CDR3 bases are TGTGCCAGCAGTCTGACAGGCCTCTATGGCTACACCTTC.

The rearrangement links TRBV27 to TRBJ1-2; no reliable D call. The CDR3 totals 17 residues. Trimming left V 3 bases short and J 4 bases short, with 21 bases between. Germline values: CDR1 MNHEY, CDR2 SMNVEV (reference sequence). Here the CDR3 reads CASSFWALPSTGYGYTF. The CDR3 DNA reads as TGTGCCAGCAGTTTCTGGGCCCTTCCGTCGACCGGCTATGGCTACACCTTC.

The CDR3 nucleotides read TGTGCCAGCAGCCCGGCGAAGACAGGGTGGGGCTACACCTTC. This codes for CASSPAKTGWGYTF. The genes are TRBV11-3 and TRBJ1-2; the match to TRBD1 covers 7 bases. The CDR3 runs 14 residues. After removal of 5 bases from V and 8 bases from J, the junction contained 11 bases not matched to a gene. CDR1 SGHNT and CDR2 YENEEA come from the germline V gene.

The rearrangement joins TRBV7-2 to TRBJ2-1; 9 nucleotides line up with TRBD2. The CDR3 extends over 14 amino acids. CDR1 is SGHTA and CDR2 is FQGNSA in the germline V gene. Losses at the gene ends were 7 bases for V and 5 bases for J; bases not matched to a gene: 6. CDR3 nucleotide sequence: TGTGCCAGCACCCCGGGACTAGCCCACAATGAGCAGTTCTTC. Protein: CASTPGLAHNEQFF.

Only one count was recorded for this clone. This chain connects TRBV6-5 to TRBJ2-5, with TRBD1 as a possible D gene (5 bases). This CDR3 has 15 amino acids. V lost 0 bases and J lost 2, with 10 bases in between. The V gene's germline CDR1 is MNHEY and CDR2 SVGAGI. The CDR3 here is CASSYSTDTQETQYF. The CDR3 nucleotides read TGTGCCAGCAGTTACTCGACAGATACTCAAGAGACCCAGTACTTC.

With regard to this clone: This sample also contains other DNA sequences that code for the same CDR3. The chain is built from TRBV27 and TRBJ1-5; 9 bases map to TRBD1. Trimming took 3 bases from V and 2 from J; bases not matched to a gene: 2. The germline V gene has CDR1 MNHEY and CDR2 SMNVEV (reference sequence). CDR3 length: 15 residues. The CDR3 nucleotides are TGTGCCAGCAGTTTGGGACAGGGAGGCAATCAGCCCCAGCATTTT. Its protein product is CASSLGQGGNQPQHF.

The chain is built from TRBV3-1 (or the pseudogene TRBV3-2) and TRBJ2-7, with TRBD2 matching 7 bases. CDR3 length equals 17 residues. Germline CDR1 and CDR2: LGHDT and YNNKEL (reference sequence). Germline trimming cut 0 bases from V and 6 bases from J; bases unmatched to any gene: 14. In nucleotides, the CDR3 is TGTGCCAGCAGCCAAGATGGGATAAATGGGGGACTACTCGAGCAGTACTTC. Protein: CASSQDGINGGLLEQYF.

This sequence joins TRBV6-5 and TRBJ2-7; TRBD1 matches at 9 bases. This CDR3 region has 13 residues. V lost 6 bases, J lost 4 bases, and 4 bases stayed unmatched. Germline CDR1 reads MNHEY; CDR2 reads SVGAGI. DNA of the CDR3: TGTGCCAGCAGCGGGACAGGGCTGTACGAGCAGTACTTC. Translating it yields CASSGTGLYEQYF.

V usage is TRBV7-9 and J usage is TRBJ2-1, with D perhaps matching TRBD1 (5 bases). The CDR3 covers 13 residues. Germline CDR1 reads SEHNR; CDR2 reads FQNEAQ (reference sequence). V was cut by 1 base and J by 9 bases, with 10 bases left in between. The DNA of the CDR3 is TGTGCCAGCAGCTTAGGAAGGGGCGGTGAGCAGTTCTTC. Protein: CASSLGRGGEQFF.

The rearrangement joins TRBV14 to TRBJ2-6; a possible D gene is TRBD1 (5 bases). The CDR3 has 15 amino acids. V was clipped by 4 bases and J by 4 bases, with 11 bases between them. The germline CDR1 and CDR2 sequences are SGHDN and FVKESK. CDR3 in amino acids: CASSPRRQGANVLTF. The DNA for the CDR3 is TGTGCCAGCAGCCCCAGACGACAGGGGGCCAACGTCCTGACTTTC. Full variable domain (missing parts from reference TRBV14 and TRBJ2-6): EAGVTQFPSHSVIEKGQTVTLRCDPISGHDNLYWYRRVMGKEIKFLLHFVKESKQDESGMPNNRFLAERTGGTYSTLKVQPAELEDSGVYFCASSPRRQGANVLTFGAGSRLTVL.

The chain uses TRBV11-2 and TRBJ1-2; 7 positions match TRBD1. Germline V gene sequence: CDR1 SGHAT, CDR2 FQNNGV. The junction had 2 bases not matched to a gene; V was cut back by 0 bases and J by 4 bases. CDR3 size: 14 residues. The CDR3 nucleotides are TGTGCCAGCAGCTTAGATGGGACAGTCTATGGCTACACCTTC. Translation: CASSLDGTVYGYTF.

The chain has TRBV27 and TRBJ1-5; tentative D call: TRBD1 (6 bases). Trimming removed 5 bases at V and 4 bases at J, with 15 bases between. There are 15 residues in the CDR3. CDR1 is MNHEY, CDR2 SMNVEV, per germline (reference sequence). DNA for the CDR3: TGTGCCAGCAGTATTCGCAGGGGCCAGAATCAGCCCCAGCATTTT. Translating gives CASSIRRGQNQPQHF.

The V and J genes are TRBV7-9 and TRBJ2-3; D call uncertain. This CDR3 has 17 residues. The germline gives CDR1 SEHNR, CDR2 FQNEAQ (reference sequence). The V gene lost 5 bases and the J gene lost 0 bases, with 18 bases spanning the gap. DNA of the CDR3: TGTGCCAGCAGCCGTACCGCCCCTATCTCAAGCACAGATACGCAGTATTTT. Translating it yields CASSRTAPISSTDTQYF.

This clone was seen a few times. This sequence joins TRBV10-3 and TRBJ2-7; D may be TRBD1 (6 bases). The germline V gene encodes CDR1 ENHRY and CDR2 SYGVKD. This CDR3 contains 15 residues. Trimming pared 2 bases from V and 3 bases from J, leaving 14 bases between. CDR3 nucleotides: TGTGCCATCAGTGAGGGTACAGGGTCTATCTACGAGCAGTACTTC. It specifies CAISEGTGSIYEQYF.

J is TRBJ2-7 and V is TRBV28; weak D call: TRBD2 (6 bases). Germline CDR1 is MDHEN and CDR2 is SYDVKM. The CDR3 contains 18 residues. V lost 6 bases to trimming and J lost 3 bases, with 27 bases between them. The CDR3 DNA reads TGTGCCAGCAGACCTAGCGTGCCCCGGGAGTATGGGGACTACGAGCAGTACTTC. As protein: CASRPSVPREYGDYEQYF.

V and J are TRBV19 and TRBJ2-3; D call uncertain. Germline lookup yields CDR1 LNHDA and CDR2 SQIVND (reference sequence). V was trimmed by 6 bases and J by 2 bases, leaving 9 bases between them. The CDR3 runs to 13 residues. CDR3 DNA: TGTGCCAGTAGCCGCGCCGTCACAGATACGCAGTATTTT. Translation: CASSRAVTDTQYF.